A single sample is the source of the 26 T cell receptor beta chains below, sequenced in a study of beta chain features in type 1 diabetes. Findings and limits, study-wide: Across all four CD4+ subsets, people with type 1 diabetes showed modestly shorter TCRB CDR3s.

Their antigens are not known. TCRB transcripts that were expressed got sequenced, as all of the isolated RNA had been reverse transcribed. Generated by immunoSEQ multiplex PCR, the TCRdb table keeps only in-frame clones and is missing some. The table includes more than 250,000 clones, around 21% detected once. The sample taken for sequencing was naive CD4+ T cells from blood. These receptors originate from a woman aged 40 to 50 with type 1 diabetes.

This clone showed up just a few times. The CDR3 here is CASSTTGSGTDTQYF. DNA for the CDR3: TGTGCCAGCAGTACGACAGGGTCGGGCACAGATACGCAGTATTTT. The rearrangement joins TRBV7-9 to TRBJ2-3, with 7 bases matching TRBD1. The trim removed 6 bases at V and 1 base at J, leaving 7 bases unmatched. This CDR3 contains 15 residues. Per the germline V gene, CDR1 is SEHNR and CDR2 is FQNEAQ (reference sequence).

This clone was observed a handful of times. This sequence joins TRBV6-5 and TRBJ2-4, with 8 bases identical to TRBD1. This CDR3 comprises 15 residues. After removal of 4 bases from V and 4 bases from J, the junction contained 6 bases not matched to a gene. The germline gives CDR1 MNHEY, CDR2 SVGAGI. The CDR3 here is CASSSRYRGKNIQYF. The DNA of the CDR3 is TGTGCCAGCAGTTCCCGATACAGGGGGAAAAACATTCAGTACTTC.

In this sample, this clone turned up a few times. The V call is TRBV27, the J call TRBJ1-4, with 8 positions matching TRBD1. The J segment lost 5 bases and the V segment lost 5 bases, leaving 7 bases of the junction unmatched. The germline V gene has CDR1 MNHEY and CDR2 SMNVEV (reference sequence). This CDR3 is built from 15 residues. This CDR3 reads CASSSQGASNEKLFF. CDR3 sequence (DNA): TGTGCCAGCAGTAGCCAGGGGGCGTCCAATGAAAAACTGTTTTTT.

In this sample, this clone turned up a few times. The rearrangement uses TRBV4-3 and TRBJ1-4, with a weak D call TRBD1 (5 bases). V dropped 1 base and J dropped 11 bases, with 17 bases sitting between them. The CDR3 is made up of 15 amino acids. CDR1 is LGHNA, CDR2 YSLEER, per germline. CDR3 sequence reads: CASSQGRDLGGKLFF. The CDR3 region has the DNA TGCGCCAGCAGCCAAGGCAGGGACCTGGGGGGGAAACTGTTTTTT.

This clone was counted a few times. The chain joins TRBV4-3 to TRBJ2-6; D not certain. Germline V gene sequence: CDR1 LGHNA, CDR2 YSLEER. V dropped 3 bases and J dropped 0 bases, with 9 bases sitting between them. The CDR3 extends over 16 amino acids. The CDR3 DNA follows: TGCGCCAGCAGCCAGATCCCTAACTCTGGGGCCAACGTCCTGACTTTC. The encoded protein is CASSQIPNSGANVLTF.

This rearrangement joins TRBV7-6 to TRBJ1-3, with D unresolved. This CDR3 comprises 14 residues. Trimming took 3 bases from V and 4 from J, leaving 10 bases between them. The germline gives CDR1 SGHVS, CDR2 FNYEAQ. CDR3 DNA: TGTGCCAGCAGCTTGGGAGAGCTCGGAAACACCATATATTTT. This translates into CASSLGELGNTIYF.

V usage is TRBV18 and J usage is TRBJ2-2; maybe TRBD1 (6 bases). V was clipped by 5 bases and J by 4 bases, with 17 bases between them. The CDR3 has 16 amino acids. Germline assignment: CDR1 KGHSH and CDR2 LQKENI. As DNA, the CDR3 is TGTGCCAGCTCATCCTTCACAGGGTCGGGCACCGGGGAGCTGTTTTTT. Protein product: CASSSFTGSGTGELFF.

This clone was observed a handful of times. V is TRBV4-3 and J is TRBJ2-7; 8 nucleotides match TRBD2. The CDR3 totals 16 residues. Losses at the gene ends were 4 bases for V and 0 bases for J; bases not matched to a gene: 8. Germline V CDR1 and CDR2: LGHNA, YSLEER. The CDR3, as DNA: TGCGCCAGCAGCCGGACGATAGCGGGGAGCTCCTACGAGCAGTACTTC. It encodes CASSRTIAGSSYEQYF.

The J gene is TRBJ2-1, the V gene TRBV11-3; 9 bases align to TRBD1. Germline trimming cut 5 bases from V and 5 bases from J; bases unmatched to any gene: 4. Germline-derived CDR1 and CDR2 are SGHNT and YENEEA. This CDR3 comprises 14 residues. CDR3 in amino acids: CASSPRDRDNEQFF. In nucleotides, the CDR3 is TGTGCCAGCAGCCCCCGGGACAGGGACAATGAGCAGTTCTTC.

The chain recombines TRBV7-2 with TRBJ2-7; 7 bases fit TRBD2. Germline V gives CDR1 SGHTA, CDR2 FQGNSA. J was trimmed by 3 bases and V by 4 bases; bases with no gene match: 9. CDR3 length equals 15 residues. The CDR3: CASSSRTRGFYEQYF. For the CDR3, the DNA is TGTGCCAGCAGCTCGAGGACTAGGGGATTCTACGAGCAGTACTTC. The complete variable domain, with remaining parts taken from reference TRBV7-2 and TRBJ2-7, reads GAGVSQSPSNKVTEKGKDVELRCDPISGHTALYWYRQSLGQGLEFLIYFQGNSAPDKSGLPSDRFSAERTGGSVSTLTIQRTQQEDSAVYLCASSSRTRGFYEQYFGPGTRLTVT.

DNA of the CDR3: TGTGCCAGCAGCTGGGACAGTGCCTATGGCTACACCTTC. Encoded protein: CASSWDSAYGYTF. The V gene is TRBV5-4, the J gene TRBJ1-2, with 7 bases matching TRBD1. CDR1 and CDR2 from the germline V gene are SGHNT and YYREEE (reference sequence). J was trimmed by 4 bases and V by 3 bases; bases with no gene match: 3. The CDR3 spans 13 residues. The full variable domain, rest sourced from reference TRBV5-4 and TRBJ1-2, is ETGVTQSPTHLIKTRGQQVTLRCSSQSGHNTVSWYQQALGQGPQFIFQYYREEENGRGNFPPRFSGLQFPNYSSELNVNALELDDSALYLCASSWDSAYGYTFGSGTRLTVV.

This clone has only a few counts. The genes are TRBV30 and TRBJ1-4; D unresolved. With 1 base removed from V and 3 bases from J, the gap between germline ends came to 6 bases. Germline V gene sequence: CDR1 GTSNPN, CDR2 SVGIG (reference sequence). The CDR3 covers 13 residues. The CDR3 reads CAWSAGANEKLFF. For the CDR3, the DNA is TGTGCCTGGAGTGCGGGTGCTAATGAAAAACTGTTTTTT.

This clone came up a few times. This chain joins TRBV29-1 and TRBJ1-2; unclear D gene. Germline CDR1 and CDR2: SQVTM and ANQGSEA. The length of the CDR3 is 11 residues. Deletions cut 7 bases from V and 5 bases from J, with 11 bases between. For the CDR3, the DNA is TGCAGCGCCCTTTACAGTTATGGCTACACCTTC. Translated, it gives CSALYSYGYTF.

V usage is TRBV19 and J usage is TRBJ1-1, with TRBD1 as a possible D gene (6 bases). The germline V gene has CDR1 LNHDA and CDR2 SQIVND (reference sequence). The V end was cut by 9 bases, the J end by 1 base, with 9 bases between. This CDR3 is 12 amino acids long. As DNA, the CDR3 is TGTGCCAGCCTGGACAGGAACACTGAAGCTTTCTTT. Its protein product is CASLDRNTEAFF. The full variable domain, in which reference TRBV19 and TRBJ1-1 provide the parts outside the CDR3, is DGGITQSPKYLFRKEGQNVTLSCEQNLNHDAMYWYRQDPGQGLRLIYYSQIVNDFQKGDIAEGYSVSREKKESFPLTVTSAQKNPTAFYLCASLDRNTEAFFGQGTRLTVV.

This chain links TRBV27 with TRBJ2-1; tentative D call: TRBD2 (6 bases). The V end lost 3 bases, the J end lost 4 bases, and 7 bases lay between the germline ends. The germline CDR1 and CDR2 sequences are MNHEY and SMNVEV (reference sequence). The CDR3 runs to 13 residues. CDR3: CASSFSGYNEQFF. CDR3 nucleotide sequence: TGTGCCAGCAGTTTTAGCGGTTACAATGAGCAGTTCTTC.

In this sample, this clone turned up a few times. The chain is built from TRBV4-1 and TRBJ2-6, with D maybe TRBD2 (6 bases). Germline values: CDR1 MGHRA, CDR2 YSYEKL. CDR3 length: 19 amino acids. V lost 3 bases, J lost 4 bases, and 22 bases lay in between. CDR3 sequence (DNA): TGCGCCAGCAGCCATGCTCTAGCGCTCCTCCAGTGGGGGGCCAACGTCCTGACTTTC. Protein sequence: CASSHALALLQWGANVLTF.

The gene calls are TRBV9 and TRBJ1-3; TRBD1 might be the D (6 bases). Trimming cost V 4 bases and J 0 bases, with 11 bases left between them. Germline V CDR1 and CDR2: SGDLS, YYNGEE. The CDR3 sequence is 15 residues long. The CDR3 loop is CASSLQGNSGNTIYF. For the CDR3, the DNA is TGTGCCAGCAGCTTACAGGGAAACTCTGGAAACACCATATATTTT.

The sample holds one count of this clone. The chain recombines TRBV9 with TRBJ2-1; 7 bases are a match to TRBD2. The CDR3 runs to 15 residues. Trimming at V came to 3 bases and at J to 0 bases, leaving 3 bases not matched to a gene. Per germline, CDR1 SGDLS and CDR2 YYNGEE. CDR3 region: CASSGTSASYNEQFF. CDR3 sequence (DNA): TGTGCCAGCAGCGGAACTAGCGCCTCCTACAATGAGCAGTTCTTC.

This clone was counted only a few times. The chain recombines TRBV28 with TRBJ2-7; D perhaps matches TRBD1 (6 bases). CDR3 length equals 15 residues. Trimming shortened V by 3 bases and J by 5 bases, and 17 bases separated the two germline ends. Germline values: CDR1 MDHEN, CDR2 SYDVKM. This CDR3 reads CASSFIQGRGNEQYF. The CDR3 nucleotides read TGTGCCAGCAGTTTCATCCAGGGAAGGGGGAACGAGCAGTACTTC.

This clone was found a few times. V gene TRBV4-3 combines with J gene TRBJ1-2; D perhaps matches TRBD1 (6 bases). This CDR3 has 14 residues. The germline gives CDR1 LGHNA, CDR2 YSLEER. Trimming pared 4 bases from V and 2 bases from J, leaving 11 bases between. The CDR3 DNA reads TGCGCCAGCAGCCCTGGACAGCTGAACTATGGCTACACCTTC. It is translated as CASSPGQLNYGYTF.

The table lists this clone with a few counts. The chain has TRBV19 and TRBJ2-5, with D tentatively TRBD2 (6 bases). The CDR3 runs 13 residues. Germline V lookup: CDR1 LNHDA, CDR2 SQIVND (reference sequence). The ends were cut back, 5 bases at V and 3 bases at J, with 10 bases in the middle. The CDR3 nucleotides are TGTGCCAGTAGTGTTCAGCGGGAAGAGACCCAGTACTTC. It is translated as CASSVQREETQYF.

This clone has only a few counts. The V gene is TRBV4-3, the J gene TRBJ2-2, with 8 nucleotides matching TRBD1. The trim removed 4 bases at V and 4 bases at J, leaving 11 bases unmatched. Germline V gives CDR1 LGHNA, CDR2 YSLEER. This CDR3 spans 17 amino acids. For the CDR3, the DNA is TGCGCCAGCAGCCGGGGGGTGACAGGGGATCTCACCGGGGAGCTGTTTTTT. This gives the protein CASSRGVTGDLTGELFF.

The sample holds one count of this clone. This sample also contains other DNA sequences that code for the same CDR3. The chain has TRBV29-1 and TRBJ1-1; D uncertain. The CDR3 totals 12 residues. Trimming left V 4 bases short and J 1 base short, with 7 bases between. The germline V gene encodes CDR1 SQVTM and CDR2 ANQGSEA. The CDR3 region is CSVARGNTEAFF. The CDR3, as DNA: TGCAGCGTTGCGAGAGGGAACACTGAAGCTTTCTTT.

The V and J genes are TRBV7-2 and TRBJ1-5; a possible D gene is TRBD1 (6 bases). Trimming left V 5 bases short and J 0 bases short, with 8 bases between. CDR1 and CDR2 from the germline V gene are SGHTA and FQGNSA. The CDR3 is made up of 14 amino acids. The CDR3 DNA reads TGTGCCAGCAGCGCGACAGGTAGCAATCAGCCCCAGCATTTT. Translated, it gives CASSATGSNQPQHF.

The chain carries TRBV6-5 and TRBJ2-3, with a possible D match to TRBD2 (6 bases). Germline V gene data show CDR1 as MNHEY and CDR2 as SVGAGI. The CDR3 covers 13 residues. Trimming pared 7 bases from V and 8 bases from J, leaving 16 bases between. The CDR3 reads CASTRRDGGTQYF. In DNA, the CDR3 is TGTGCCAGCACAAGGCGGGATGGGGGTACGCAGTATTTT.

This clone was counted only a few times. This chain connects TRBV5-4 to TRBJ2-2; D gene uncertain. The V end lost 3 bases, the J end lost 0 bases, and 9 bases lay between the germline ends. Germline V lookup: CDR1 SGHNT, CDR2 YYREEE (reference sequence). CDR3 length: 15 residues. The CDR3 region is CASSSSVPNTGELFF. The CDR3 DNA follows: TGTGCCAGCAGCTCCTCGGTTCCGAACACCGGGGAGCTGTTTTTT.